These 2 T cell receptor beta chains share one sample of origin, sequenced in a study of cytomegalovirus exposure and HLA in healthy donors. Profiling relied on immunoSEQ multiplex PCR, and the TCRdb table lists in-frame clones only, not all of them. The sample includes 71,000 or so clones, around 94% of them seen just once. What was sequenced was PBMCs. All receptors derive from a woman younger than 35 in good health and CMV-seronegative.

CDR3 amino acids: CASSFSPSGSGRAYEQYF. In nucleotides, the CDR3 is TGTGCCAGCAGTTTCTCTCCTAGCGGGAGTGGAAGGGCCTACGAGCAGTACTTC. The chain combines TRBV28 with TRBJ2-7; TRBD2 matches at 10 bases. The germline gives CDR1 MDHEN, CDR2 SYDVKM. J was trimmed by 2 bases and V by 3 bases; bases with no gene match: 13. The CDR3 covers 18 residues. The full variable domain, completed using reference TRBV28 and TRBJ2-7, is DVKVTQSSRYLVKRTGEKVFLECVQDMDHENMFWYRQDPGLGLRLIYFSYDVKMKEKGDIPEGYSVSREKKERFSLILESASTNQTSMYLCASSFSPSGSGRAYEQYFGPGTRLTVT.

This chain connects TRBV9 to TRBJ1-2, with a tentative D call TRBD1 (6 bases). There are 12 residues in the CDR3. CDR1 is SGDLS, CDR2 YYNGEE, per germline. Between the trimmed V and J ends, which lost 4 bases and 8 bases, there was a span of 12 bases. The CDR3, as DNA: TGTGCCAGCAGCCTCAGGGGCGACGGCTACACCTTC. Translating gives CASSLRGDGYTF.